Following are 10 T cell receptor beta chains from one sample sequenced in a study of tumor and adjacent non-tumor tissue in lung cancer. A modified ARM-PCR protocol with three rounds of nested PCR amplified TCRbeta. TCRdb passed the multiplex PCR reads through MiXCR, listing each CDR3 protein once. The sample gives about 86,000 distinct CDR3 sequences, 76% of which show up once; about a fifth is in the top ten. The template was RNA from unsorted bulk tissue. Distant lung tissue was collected more than 3 cm away from the tumor edge. The material sequenced was distant non-tumor lung tissue. These receptors were obtained from a woman aged 45-60 years with non-small cell lung cancer.

This clonotype was counted once. This clone may be a read error of a much larger clone one base away. This chain links TRBV25-1 with TRBJ2-1; 7 positions match TRBD2. Germline V gene sequence: CDR1 MGHDK, CDR2 SYGVNS. Trimming cost V 3 bases and J 3 bases; bases outside gene matches: 14. The CDR3 is 18 residues long. CDR3 loop: CASSEAGDLWGLYNEQFF. Here the CDR3 DNA reads TGTGCCAGCAGTGAGGCGGGAGACCTTTGGGGCCTCTACAATGAGCAGTTCTTC. Supplemented by reference TRBV25-1 and TRBJ2-1, the full variable domain reads EADIYQTPRYLVIGTGKKITLECSQTMGHDKMYWYQQDPGMELHLIHYSYGVNSTEKGDLSSESTVSRIRTEHFPLTLESARPSHTSQYLCASSEAGDLWGLYNEQFFGPGTRLTVL.

Remarks on this clonotype: A read error may produce the germline difference seen at one junction end. The gene calls are TRBV11-2 and TRBJ2-1; 9 bases line up with TRBD1. Germline V CDR1 and CDR2: SGHAT, FQNNGV. The CDR3 length is 16 residues. Here the CDR3 DNA reads TGTGCCAGGAGCTCGGAACCGGGACAGGGATACACTGAGCAGTTCTTC. This gives the protein CARSSEPGQGYTEQFF.

For this clonotype: This CDR3 is missing its conserved last phenylalanine or tryptophan, likely due to a read error. CDR3 amino acids: CASNRDRRNTGELFL. Here the CDR3 DNA reads TGTGCCAGCAACCGGGACAGGCGGAACACGGGGGAGCTGTTTCTT. The genes are TRBV12-3 or TRBV12-4 and TRBJ2-2; 8 nucleotides align to TRBD1. The CDR3 is 15 amino acids.

Comments on this clonotype: A read error may account for a junction end that differs from germline. This chain links TRBV5-4 with TRBJ2-7, with 8 bases fitting TRBD1. The CDR3 covers 17 residues. The germline V gene encodes CDR1 SGHNT and CDR2 YYREEE (reference sequence). CDR3 region: CASSPAGGKGAVDERYF. The CDR3 DNA reads TGTGCTAGCAGCCCAGCAGGGGGCAAGGGGGCTGTGGACGAGCGGTACTTC.

As concerns this clonotype: The conserved closing phenylalanine or tryptophan is absent in this CDR3, likely reflecting a read error. It is unclear where the CDR3 begins or ends on the DNA, so no DNA is shown, and the CDR3 is as TCRdb lists it. The chain links TRBV21-1 to TRBJ2-6; the table calls TRBD1, which could not be checked here. TRBV21-1 is tagged as a pseudogene. The CDR3 totals 18 residues, both ends included. CDR3 region: CARSAGDRPSSGANVLTL.

Of note for this clonotype: This CDR3 is missing its conserved last phenylalanine or tryptophan, likely due to a read error. The chain joins TRBV4-1 to TRBJ2-1; maybe TRBD2 (5 bases). The length of the CDR3 is 14 residues. Germline lookup yields CDR1 MGHRA and CDR2 YSYEKL. CDR3 in DNA: TGCGCCAGCAGTCAAGCCCTAGCCTTAAATGAGCAGTTCATC. The encoded protein is CASSQALALNEQFI.

This chain uses TRBV11-2 with TRBJ2-1; 10 positions agree with TRBD2. With V trimmed by 1 base and J by 1 base, 7 bases remained unmatched. CDR1 and CDR2 (germline): SGHAT, FQNNGV. The CDR3 consists of 18 residues. The chain's CDR3 is CASSLVASGSTSYNEQFF. CDR3 DNA sequence: TGTGCCAGCAGCTTAGTTGCTAGCGGGAGTACTTCCTACAATGAGCAGTTCTTC.

This clonotype has a count of ten or more. The chain carries TRBV6-4 and TRBJ2-2; 8 bases are shared with TRBD2. This CDR3 region has 15 residues. Germline CDR1 MRHNA, CDR2 SNTAGT. With 4 bases clipped from V and 6 bases from J, the junction kept 7 bases outside the gene matches. The CDR3 loop reads CASSASGTSPGELFF. CDR3 in DNA: TGTGCCAGCAGTGCGTCCGGGACTAGTCCCGGGGAGCTGTTTTTT.

About this clonotype itself: A read error may produce the germline difference seen at one junction end. The rearrangement uses TRBV29-1 and TRBJ2-1, with unresolved D. From germline, CDR1 is SQVTM and CDR2 ANQGSEA. The CDR3 runs 13 residues. CDR3 DNA sequence: TGCAGAGTCCCCTGGGCTACGAACAATGAGCGGTTCTTC. Amino acid sequence: CRVPWATNNERFF.

Remarks on this clonotype: This is likely a read error, given that the CDR3 carries no conserved phenylalanine or tryptophan at its end. V usage is TRBV18 and J usage is TRBJ2-2; D tentatively reads TRBD1 or TRBD2 (5 bases each). CDR3 length: 12 residues. Germline lookup yields CDR1 KGHSH and CDR2 LQKENI. For the CDR3, the DNA is TGTGTCAGCTCACGAGGGGCCGGGGAGCTGTTTATT. Its protein is CVSSRGAGELFI.